The clone carrying this T cell receptor (beta chain) was seen repeatedly, ten times or more. Antigen: not known. This sample was taken from a study of CD8 T cells in ankylosing spondylitis. Findings and caveats of the study: The authors found the disease-linked clones to be CD8+ and relatively rare in peripheral blood. Ankylosing spondylitis blood seemed to carry a telltale TCR beta motif made of seven or eight highly homologous variants.

CDR1 and CDR2 from the germline V gene are SGHRS and YFSETQ. CDR3 size: 15 residues. Trimming took off 0 bases at V and 7 bases at J, with 11 bases between the two ends. Quantitative 5'-RACE with molecular barcodes was used to make the TCR beta libraries. One entry per CDR3 protein, called by TCRdb with MiXCR from the 5' RACE reads. The repertoire holds approximately 180,000 distinct CDR3 sequences, with about 20% as singletons. This rearrangement joins TRBV5-1 to TRBJ1-6; possibly TRBD1 for D (6 bases). The TCR was taken from a male donor aged 5-30 years with ankylosing spondylitis or in good health (not recorded which). Sequencing was carried out using blood, either unsorted or a sorted T cell fraction (not recorded which). CDR3 sequence: CASSLGPGQNSPLHF. The CDR3 DNA reads as TGCGCCAGCAGCTTGGGGCCGGGACAAAATTCACCCCTCCACTTT.